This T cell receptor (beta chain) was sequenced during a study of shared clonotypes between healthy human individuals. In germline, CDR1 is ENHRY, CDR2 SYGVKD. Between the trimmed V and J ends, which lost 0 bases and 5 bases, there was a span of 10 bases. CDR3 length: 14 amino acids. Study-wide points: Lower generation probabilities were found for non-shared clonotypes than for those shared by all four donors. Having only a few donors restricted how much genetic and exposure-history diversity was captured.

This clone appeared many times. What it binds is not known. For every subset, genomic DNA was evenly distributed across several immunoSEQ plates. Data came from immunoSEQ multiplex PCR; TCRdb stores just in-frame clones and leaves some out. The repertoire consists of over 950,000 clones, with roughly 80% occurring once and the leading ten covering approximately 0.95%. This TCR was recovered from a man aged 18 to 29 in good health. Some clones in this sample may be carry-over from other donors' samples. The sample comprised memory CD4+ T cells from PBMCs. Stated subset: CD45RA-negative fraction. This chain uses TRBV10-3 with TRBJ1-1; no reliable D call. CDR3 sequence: CAISESGSITEAFF. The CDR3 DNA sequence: TGTGCCATCAGTGAGTCGGGGTCGATTACTGAAGCTTTCTTT.